The 9 T cell receptor beta chains presented below share a single source sample, sequenced in a study of CXCR3-negative and CXCR3-positive naive CD8 T cells (dated by TCRdb to about 2019). These receptors are not linked to any known antigen. Paper-wide results and their limitations: TRB CDR3s from CXCR3-positive naive cells showed higher hydrophobicity (lower Kidera factor 4), lower energy, and higher strength and volume indices than CXCR3-negative naive cells.

TCRdb shows the sequencer as NextSeq 550. The Human TCR Profiling Kit (MiLaboratory) was used to prepare UMI-labeled 5' RACE TRB cDNA libraries. The reads, reprocessed by TCRdb, yield one row per CDR3 protein sequence and no DNA. The sample's clone listing holds around 88,000 distinct CDR3 sequences. The ten largest clones represent 0.95% to 1.4% of the sample. What was sequenced was naive CXCR3+ CD8+ T cells from blood. The cell subset or site label corresponds to: CD45RO-CCR7+CD27+CD95- naive CD8+ T cells expressing CXCR3 (TNR3+). The receptors originated from a human donor in good health. Some clones in this sample may be carry-over from other donors' samples.

The V call is TRBV6-4, the J call TRBJ1-2; TCRdb's D call, TRBD1, is unchecked because there is no DNA. The CDR3 runs 14 residues. Per germline, CDR1 MRHNA and CDR2 SNTAGT. CDR3 sequence reads: CASSDSTGDLGYTF.

This CDR3 reads CAVDWGTSGTDTQYF. The chain joins TRBV28 to TRBJ2-3; no DNA is available, so the TRBD2 call from TCRdb remains unchecked. The CDR3 contains 15 residues. Germline loops: CDR1 MDHEN, CDR2 SYDVKM.

The chain carries TRBV28 and TRBJ2-1. In germline, CDR1 is MDHEN, CDR2 SYDVKM. The CDR3 consists of 13 residues. CDR3 loop: CASSLSLRNEQFF.

The chain uses TRBV3-1 and TRBJ1-2; TCRdb gives TRBD1 as the D gene, but with no DNA this cannot be confirmed. CDR3 length equals 14 residues. Germline-derived CDR1 and CDR2 are LGHDT and YNNKEL (reference sequence). The CDR3 spells CASSHFPGNYGYTF.

The chain joins TRBV5-1 to TRBJ1-1. Looked up from germline, CDR1 is SGHRS and CDR2 is YFSETQ. This CDR3 comprises 18 residues. The CDR3 loop is CASSLVWGPTPLNTEAFF. The variable domain in full, completed from reference TRBV5-1 and TRBJ1-1, reads KAGVTQTPRYLIKTRGQQVTLSCSPISGHRSVSWYQQTPGQGLQFLFEYFSETQRNKGNFPGRFSGRQFSNSRSEMNVSTLELGDSALYLCASSLVWGPTPLNTEAFFGQGTRLTVV.

The chain uses TRBV6-5 and TRBJ2-5; TCRdb picks TRBD2, but there is no DNA to check that call. The CDR3 covers 16 residues. The germline CDR1 and CDR2 sequences are MNHEY and SVGAGI. CDR3 amino acids: CASSPTSGGPEETQYF.

The chain combines TRBV29-1 with TRBJ1-2; TCRdb selects TRBD1, and the lack of DNA leaves this call unchecked. The CDR3 runs 16 residues. Germline V lookup: CDR1 SQVTM, CDR2 ANQGSEA. CDR3 loop: CSVEDQGHRGGYGYTF.

V usage is TRBV9 and J usage is TRBJ2-5; the D call from TCRdb, TRBD1, cannot be confirmed without DNA. Looked up from germline, CDR1 is SGDLS and CDR2 is YYNGEE. CDR3 size: 14 residues. The CDR3 sequence: CASSVELRGETQYF. The whole variable domain, filled in from reference TRBV9 and TRBJ2-5, reads DSGVTQTPKHLITATGQRVTLRCSPRSGDLSVYWYQQSLDQGLQFLIQYYNGEERAKGNILERFSAQQFPDLHSELNLSSLELGDSALYFCASSVELRGETQYFGPGTRLLVL.

V is TRBV3-1 and J is TRBJ2-5; TCRdb picks TRBD1, but there is no DNA to check that call. In germline, CDR1 is LGHDT, CDR2 YNNKEL (reference sequence). CDR3 length equals 19 residues. The CDR3 loop reads CASSQDRGAASVFQETQYF.